The 6 T cell receptor beta chains presented below share a single source sample, sequenced in a study of post-analysis software for immune sequencing data. Study results and caveats: The five TRBV segments detected at higher frequency in patients than in controls included TRBV5-6, TRBV5-1 and TRBV20-1.

TCR beta cDNA libraries had unique molecular identifiers. TCRdb analysed the PCR reads with MiXCR anew, one entry per CDR3 protein. The sample has around 200,000 distinct CDR3 sequences, approximately 30% seen once. These receptors have no known antigen. The sequenced sample was blood. The receptors derive from a girl aged 2 to 17 with multiple sclerosis.

Note on this clonotype: A much larger clone sits a single nucleotide away, making a read error possible. V and J are TRBV6-1 and TRBJ2-5; the D is unclear. The CDR3 extends over 13 amino acids. Germline loops: CDR1 MNHNS, CDR2 SASEGT. CDR3 sequence reads: CASSGVTQETRYF. DNA for the CDR3: TGTGCCAGCAGTGGAGTGACTCAAGAGACCCGGTACTTC.

This clonotype appeared many times. The chain couples TRBV5-1 to TRBJ2-1, with 7 nucleotides matching TRBD1. Trimming at V came to 7 bases and at J to 0 bases, leaving 1 base not matched to a gene. CDR3 length equals 13 residues. Germline V gives CDR1 SGHRS, CDR2 YFSETQ. In DNA form, the CDR3 reads TGCGCCAGCCGGGACAGCTCCTACAATGAGCAGTTCTTC. Encoded protein: CASRDSSYNEQFF.

As concerns this clonotype: Just one base apart from a much larger clone, this may be a read error. This rearrangement joins TRBV6-2 or TRBV6-3 to TRBJ2-7; the D gene is possibly TRBD1 (7 bases). V gave up 0 bases and J gave up 5 bases, with 11 bases separating them. There are 14 residues in the CDR3. The V gene's germline CDR1 is MNHEY and CDR2 SVGEGT. The CDR3 is CASSYSSRGDEQYF. As DNA, the CDR3 is TGTGCCAGCAGTTACTCCAGCAGGGGGGACGAGCAGTACTTC.

In this sample, this clonotype turned up many times. The genes are TRBV20-1 and TRBJ2-7; 9 bases align to TRBD2. V lost 4 bases to trimming and J lost 2 bases; unmatched junction nucleotides: 6. Per the germline V gene, CDR1 is DFQATT and CDR2 is SNEGSKA (reference sequence). The CDR3 runs to 14 residues. In DNA form, the CDR3 reads TGCAGTGCTAAGGCGGGGGGGGTGGCCTACGAGCAGTACTTC. Translation: CSAKAGGVAYEQYF.

This clonotype was detected many times. This sequence joins TRBV20-1 and TRBJ2-1, with 13 bases lining up with TRBD2. The CDR3 has 14 residues. Germline CDR1 DFQATT, CDR2 SNEGSKA (reference sequence). V lost 6 bases, J lost 7 bases, and 6 bases stayed unmatched. The CDR3 protein is CSAVTSGGANEQFF. The DNA for the CDR3 is TGCAGTGCCGTTACTAGCGGGGGGGCAAATGAGCAGTTCTTC.

This clonotype showed up many times. This chain uses TRBV7-2 with TRBJ2-1; 10 nucleotides align to TRBD2. Trimming cost V 2 bases and J 6 bases; bases outside gene matches: 10. The CDR3 runs to 17 residues. Per germline, CDR1 SGHTA and CDR2 FQGNSA. The CDR3, as DNA: TGTGCCAGCAGCTTATCATCCAGCGGGAGGGCCGGCAATGAGCAGTTCTTC. Its protein is CASSLSSSGRAGNEQFF.